What follows describes a single TCR beta chain. V was pared by 2 bases and J by 1 base, with 7 bases between. From germline, CDR1 is SGHTS and CDR2 YDEGEE. This CDR3 region has 14 residues. Profiling relied on immunoSEQ multiplex PCR, and the TCRdb table lists in-frame clones only, not all of them. The sample carries some 76,000 clones, about 93% recorded once. The data derive from a study of cytomegalovirus exposure and HLA in healthy donors. Sequences were obtained from PBMCs. This clonotype was obtained from a woman younger than 35 in good health and CMV-seronegative. This chain links TRBV5-8 with TRBJ1-3, with D tentatively TRBD1 (5 bases). As DNA, the CDR3 is TGTGCCAGCAGCTTAGCAGGGTCTGGAAACACCATATATTTT. As protein: CASSLAGSGNTIYF.